This T cell receptor (beta chain) comes out of a study of blood T cell repertoires in COVID-19. Study in general: The cDNA or gDNA used as material had been derived from T cells, B-cell-depleted T cells, or PBMCs.

The data were produced by immunoSEQ multiplex PCR, yet TCRdb's version contains in-frame clones alone and is incomplete. Of approximately 50,000 clones listed, around 86% are singletons. Germline V CDR1 and CDR2: MNHEY, SVGEGT. Germline trimming cut 2 bases from V and 4 bases from J; bases unmatched to any gene: 12. This CDR3 is built from 17 residues. The TCR sequence derives from a human donor in a cohort sampled during active COVID-19. V and J are TRBV6-2 or TRBV6-3 and TRBJ2-7; 9 bases match TRBD2. The sequenced sample consisted of peripheral blood. CDR3 in DNA: TGTGCCAGCAGTTACCCCCGGGGTAGCGGGAGTTATTACGAGCAGTACTTC. It translates to CASSYPRGSGSYYEQYF.